These T cell receptor beta chains were read from a single sample in a study of blood T cell repertoires in COVID-19. The protocol was immunoSEQ multiplex PCR, while the TCRdb copy is restricted to in-frame clones and leaves out a portion. The sample has hundreds of thousands of clones, 80% to 90% seen once. The sequencing input was peripheral blood. The receptors come from a man aged 18 to 29 with COVID-19, enrolled during active disease. CDR3s include the opening cysteine and the closing phenylalanine or tryptophan. The D gene is left open where the match is weak. Clone size is stated in some rows and not others, as once, few, many or a class when expanded.

D	V	size	J	DNA	CDR3
NA	TRBV4-2	many	TRBJ2-7	TGTGCCAGCAGCCAAGAGGCGACTCCCGTGGACGAGCAGTACTTC	CASSQEATPVDEQYF
NA	TRBV3-1/TRBV3-2	NA	TRBJ2-3	TGTGCCAGCAGCAAAACCCCGGGACTGGGGACAGATACGCAGTATTTT	CASSKTPGLGTDTQYF
TRBD2	TRBV7-9	NA	TRBJ2-1	TGTGCCAGCAGCGCGGGACTAGCGGAAAACAATGAGCAGTTCTTC	CASSAGLAENNEQFF
NA	TRBV12-3/TRBV12-4	NA	TRBJ2-1	TGTGCCAGCAGTTCCGTAGTGATTGAGCAGTTCTTC	CASSSVVIEQFF
TRBD2	TRBV24-1	once	TRBJ2-2	TGTGCCACGGCGGGGGATAGCGGGTCCGGGGAGCTGTTTTTT	CATAGDSGSGELFF
NA	TRBV6-1	NA	TRBJ1-2	TGTGCCAGCAGTGATTTGGGACACCGATATGGCTACACCTTC	CASSDLGHRYGYTF
NA	TRBV11-2	NA	TRBJ1-3	TGTGCCAGCCGCGGCAGCTCTGGAAACACCATATATTTT	CASRGSSGNTIYF
TRBD1	TRBV9	NA	TRBJ1-2	TGTGCCAGCAGCGTACAGGGGGGCCCGTATGGCTACACCTTC	CASSVQGGPYGYTF
NA	TRBV7-9	NA	TRBJ1-1	TGTGCCAGCAGCTCATTAGGGGGACCGGAGGCAGGCACTGAAGCTTTCTTT	CASSSLGGPEAGTEAFF
TRBD2	TRBV5-8	once	TRBJ2-5	TGTGCCAGCAGTCAAGGACTAGCCCGGGGGCAAGAGACCCAGTACTTC	CASSQGLARGQETQYF
NA	TRBV30	NA	TRBJ1-1	TGTGCCTGGAGTACGCGGAGCACTGAAGCTTTCTTT	CAWSTRSTEAFF
NA	TRBV19	NA	TRBJ2-1	TGTGCCAGTAGTATAGCGTTTAGCGAAGCCTACAATGAGCAGTTCTTC	CASSIAFSEAYNEQFF
NA	TRBV12-3/TRBV12-4	NA	TRBJ1-2	TGTGCCAGCAGTTTACAGGGGTTGAGTGGCTACACCTTC	CASSLQGLSGYTF